These 6 T cell receptor beta chains share one sample of origin, sequenced in a study of blood T cell repertoires in COVID-19. The table came from immunoSEQ multiplex PCR; TCRdb's copy has only in-frame clones and leaves some out. The sample comprises about 68,000 clones, about 91% of which are singletons, and 8% to 10% rests with the top ten. Sequences were obtained from peripheral blood. The receptors shown here come from a man aged 45-65 years with active COVID-19.

This chain joins TRBV29-1 and TRBJ2-1; weak D call: TRBD2 (6 bases). The germline V and J ends were trimmed by 3 bases and 0 bases, with 12 bases remaining between them. The CDR3 totals 15 residues. Germline V lookup: CDR1 SQVTM, CDR2 ANQGSEA. The CDR3 nucleotides are TGCAGCGTTGACGGGACTCCGAGCTCCTACAATGAGCAGTTCTTC. Translation gives CSVDGTPSSYNEQFF.

V and J are TRBV4-1 and TRBJ1-2; D is uncertain. The V end was cut by 3 bases, the J end by 6 bases, with 14 bases between. The CDR3 runs to 14 residues. Germline V CDR1 and CDR2: MGHRA, YSYEKL. CDR3 region: CASSQPNAGNGYTF. In nucleotides, the CDR3 is TGCGCCAGCAGCCAGCCAAACGCGGGGAATGGCTACACCTTC.

The chain combines TRBV15 with TRBJ2-1; D is possibly TRBD2 (6 bases). The CDR3 runs 14 residues. The V gene lost 5 bases and the J gene lost 8 bases, with 16 bases spanning the gap. The germline V gene encodes CDR1 LNHNV and CDR2 YYDKDF (reference sequence). CDR3 amino acids: CATSGGRVWDEQFF. In nucleotides, the CDR3 is TGTGCCACCAGCGGAGGGAGAGTATGGGATGAGCAGTTCTTC. Based on the CDR3 plus reference TRBV15 and TRBJ2-1, the full variable domain is DAMVIQNPRYQVTQFGKPVTLSCSQTLNHNVMYWYQQKSSQAPKLLFHYYDKDFNNEADTPDNFQSRRPNTSFCFLDIRSPGLGDTAMYLCATSGGRVWDEQFFGPGTRLTVL.

This CDR3 is CASILSRGGNTQYF. CDR3 sequence (DNA): TGTGCCAGCATCCTGTCGCGGGGGGGCAATACGCAGTATTTT. The rearrangement uses TRBV11-2 and TRBJ2-3, with TRBD2 matching 9 bases. Looked up from germline, CDR1 is SGHAT and CDR2 is FQNNGV. The CDR3 spans 14 residues. The V gene end was trimmed by 7 bases and the J gene end by 7 bases; junction bases not matched to a gene: 9.

Here the CDR3 reads CASSQRDEQYF. The CDR3 DNA follows: TGCGCCAGCAGCCAACGGGACGAGCAGTACTTC. This chain uses TRBV10-2 with TRBJ2-7; unclear D gene. Germline CDR1 is WSHSY and CDR2 is SAAADI. The length of the CDR3 is 11 residues. The V and J ends lost 6 bases and 5 bases respectively, with 8 bases between them.

The chain carries TRBV15 and TRBJ1-1; possibly TRBD1 for D (5 bases). CDR1 and CDR2 (germline): LNHNV, YYDKDF (reference sequence). The CDR3 length is 16 residues. The ends were cut back, 5 bases at V and 2 bases at J, with 18 bases in the middle. Here the CDR3 reads CATSSRYGQGNTEAFF. CDR3 DNA: TGTGCCACCAGCTCCCGTTATGGCCAGGGAAACACTGAAGCTTTCTTT.